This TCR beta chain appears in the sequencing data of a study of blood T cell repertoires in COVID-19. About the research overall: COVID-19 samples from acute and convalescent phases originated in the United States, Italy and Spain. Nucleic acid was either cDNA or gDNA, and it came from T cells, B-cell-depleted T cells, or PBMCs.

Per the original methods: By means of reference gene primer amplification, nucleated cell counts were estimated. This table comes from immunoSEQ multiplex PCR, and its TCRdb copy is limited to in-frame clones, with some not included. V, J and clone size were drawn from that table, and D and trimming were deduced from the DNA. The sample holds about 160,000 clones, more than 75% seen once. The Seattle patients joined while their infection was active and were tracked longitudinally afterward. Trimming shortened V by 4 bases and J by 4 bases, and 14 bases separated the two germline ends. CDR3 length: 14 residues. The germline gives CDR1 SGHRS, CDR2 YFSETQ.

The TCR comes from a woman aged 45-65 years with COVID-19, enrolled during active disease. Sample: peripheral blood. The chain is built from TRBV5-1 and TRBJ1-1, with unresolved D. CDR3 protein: CASSPVEAPTEAFF. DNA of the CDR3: TGCGCCAGCAGCCCCGTGGAGGCGCCCACTGAAGCTTTCTTT. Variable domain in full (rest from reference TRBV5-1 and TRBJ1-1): KAGVTQTPRYLIKTRGQQVTLSCSPISGHRSVSWYQQTPGQGLQFLFEYFSETQRNKGNFPGRFSGRQFSNSRSEMNVSTLELGDSALYLCASSPVEAPTEAFFGQGTRLTVV.